This is a list of T cell receptor beta chains from one sample in a study of TIL therapy for anti-PD-1-resistant metastatic lung cancer. Profiled with immunoSEQ multiplex PCR; TCRdb holds only in-frame clones, not every one. The data contain roughly 92,000 clones, roughly 65% of them seen just once; the ten biggest clones take up over 9.5%. Sequenced material: tumor tissue, taken at baseline. These receptor sequences come from a person between 30 and 80 years old with non-small cell lung cancer. Both conserved end residues are part of each CDR3. D genes are given only for firm matches. Clone size is stated in some rows and not others, as once, few, many or a class when expanded.

CDR3 DNA: TGTGCCAGCAGCTTATACAGGGACAATTCACCCCTCCACTTT
CDR3 protein: CASSLYRDNSPLHF
V gene: TRBV7-9
clone size: few
J gene: TRBJ1-6
D gene: -

CDR3 DNA: TGTGCCACCAGTGATTTGTCCCCGAGCGGGGTATACAATGAGCAGTTCTTC
CDR3 protein: CATSDLSPSGVYNEQFF
V gene: TRBV24-1
clone size: -
J gene: TRBJ2-1
D gene: TRBD2

CDR3 DNA: TGTGCCAGCAGTTACAGCGGGAGCACAGATACGCAGTATTTT
CDR3 protein: CASSYSGSTDTQYF
V gene: TRBV6-5
clone size: -
J gene: TRBJ2-3
D gene: -

CDR3 DNA: TGTGCCAGTAGTCCATTTGAGGGGGCGAGCGAAAAACTGTTTTTT
CDR3 protein: CASSPFEGASEKLFF
V gene: TRBV19
clone size: -
J gene: TRBJ1-4
D gene: TRBD1

CDR3 DNA: TGTGCCAGCAGTAATCAAGAGACCCAGTACTTC
CDR3 protein: CASSNQETQYF
V gene: TRBV6-2/TRBV6-3
clone size: -
J gene: TRBJ2-5
D gene: -

CDR3 DNA: TGTGCCAGCAGCTTAGACAGGACTGGGGCCAACGTCCTGACTTTC
CDR3 protein: CASSLDRTGANVLTF
V gene: TRBV7-2
clone size: -
J gene: TRBJ2-6
D gene: -

CDR3 DNA: TGTGCCATCAGCCCACAGGGCACTAATGAAAAACTGTTTTTT
CDR3 protein: CAISPQGTNEKLFF
V gene: TRBV10-3
clone size: -
J gene: TRBJ1-4
D gene: -

CDR3 DNA: TGTGCCAGCTCGGGGACTAGCGGGAGGACCTACGAGCAGTACTTC
CDR3 protein: CASSGTSGRTYEQYF
V gene: TRBV18
clone size: once
J gene: TRBJ2-7
D gene: TRBD2

CDR3 DNA: TGTGCCACCAGCAGGGGCCGGGACAGAAATCAGCCCCAGCATTTT
CDR3 protein: CATSRGRDRNQPQHF
V gene: TRBV15
clone size: -
J gene: TRBJ1-5
D gene: TRBD1

CDR3 DNA: TGTGCCAGAAGCTTGGCCATGGTCGCAGACTCCTACGAGCAGTACTTC
CDR3 protein: CARSLAMVADSYEQYF
V gene: TRBV5-3
clone size: -
J gene: TRBJ2-7
D gene: -

CDR3 DNA: TGTGCCAGCTCACCACTTGGGAATGAGCAGTTCTTC
CDR3 protein: CASSPLGNEQFF
V gene: TRBV18
clone size: -
J gene: TRBJ2-1
D gene: -

CDR3 DNA: TGCGCCAGCAGCTCGGCGGACAGGAACTATGGCTACACCTTC
CDR3 protein: CASSSADRNYGYTF
V gene: TRBV5-1
clone size: -
J gene: TRBJ1-2
D gene: TRBD1

CDR3 DNA: TGCAGTGCTAGTAGCCGACAGGGGAACTATGGCTACACCTTC
CDR3 protein: CSASSRQGNYGYTF
V gene: TRBV20-1
clone size: -
J gene: TRBJ1-2
D gene: TRBD1

CDR3 DNA: TGTGCCAGCAGTTATGATATCCCCCAGACCCAGTACTTC
CDR3 protein: CASSYDIPQTQYF
V gene: TRBV7-2
clone size: -
J gene: TRBJ2-5
D gene: -

CDR3 DNA: TGTGCCAGCAGTACAGGACAGGACACCGGGGAGCTGTTTTTT
CDR3 protein: CASSTGQDTGELFF
V gene: TRBV28
clone size: -
J gene: TRBJ2-2
D gene: TRBD1

CDR3 DNA: TGTGCCAGCAGTTTATCGATAATTGAGAGGAACACTGAAGCTTTCTTT
CDR3 protein: CASSLSIIERNTEAFF
V gene: TRBV27
clone size: -
J gene: TRBJ1-1
D gene: -

CDR3 DNA: TGCGCCAGCAGCCAAGATGGTCCTAGCGGCCACTGGGTCGAGCAGTACTTC
CDR3 protein: CASSQDGPSGHWVEQYF
V gene: TRBV4-1
clone size: few
J gene: TRBJ2-7
D gene: TRBD2

CDR3 DNA: TGTGCCAGCAGCTCACAGGGGAGAAGTAATTCACCCCTCCACTTT
CDR3 protein: CASSSQGRSNSPLHF
V gene: TRBV7-2
clone size: -
J gene: TRBJ1-6
D gene: TRBD1

CDR3 DNA: TGTGCCAGTAGTATCCTAGCAGCGAACACCGGGGAGCTGTTTTTT
CDR3 protein: CASSILAANTGELFF
V gene: TRBV19
clone size: many
J gene: TRBJ2-2
D gene: -

CDR3 DNA: TGTGCCAGCAGCCAATATGACATAGCGGGTGAGCAGTTCTTC
CDR3 protein: CASSQYDIAGEQFF
V gene: TRBV3-1/TRBV3-2
clone size: many
J gene: TRBJ2-1
D gene: TRBD2

CDR3 DNA: TGTGCCAGCAGCGCCTCTGCGGGCCGAGTCCCTCCTAACTATGGCTACACCTTC
CDR3 protein: CASSASAGRVPPNYGYTF
V gene: TRBV9
clone size: -
J gene: TRBJ1-2
D gene: -

CDR3 DNA: TGTGCCAGTAGTCCACTGACAGGAAGCACAGATACGCAGTATTTT
CDR3 protein: CASSPLTGSTDTQYF
V gene: TRBV19
clone size: -
J gene: TRBJ2-3
D gene: -

CDR3 DNA: TGTGCCAGCAGTTACTCCTTTAGGGGGAGTAGGACAGATACGCAGTATTTT
CDR3 protein: CASSYSFRGSRTDTQYF
V gene: TRBV6-2/TRBV6-3
clone size: -
J gene: TRBJ2-3
D gene: -

CDR3 DNA: TGTGCCACGGGGGATGGCGACTACGAGCAGTACTTC
CDR3 protein: CATGDGDYEQYF
V gene: TRBV6-6
clone size: -
J gene: TRBJ2-7
D gene: -

CDR3 DNA: TGTGCCAGCAGCGTAGGTAGCGGGGTCTCCGGGGAGCTGTTTTTT
CDR3 protein: CASSVGSGVSGELFF
V gene: TRBV9
clone size: -
J gene: TRBJ2-2
D gene: TRBD2

CDR3 DNA: TGTGCCAGCAGCCAGGCCCCGGGCATGGCCCAAGAGACCCAGTACTTC
CDR3 protein: CASSQAPGMAQETQYF
V gene: TRBV4-2
clone size: once
J gene: TRBJ2-5
D gene: -

CDR3 DNA: TGCAGTGCTAGTAAGGCAGAGCTTAGCAATCAGCCCCAGCATTTT
CDR3 protein: CSASKAELSNQPQHF
V gene: TRBV20-1
clone size: -
J gene: TRBJ1-5
D gene: -

CDR3 DNA: TGTGCCAGCAGCACCGGACTAGCGGGGGTCCAAGAGACCCAGTACTTC
CDR3 protein: CASSTGLAGVQETQYF
V gene: TRBV7-2
clone size: -
J gene: TRBJ2-5
D gene: TRBD2

CDR3 DNA: TGTGCCAGCAGTTACACCTACTCTGGAAACACCATATATTTT
CDR3 protein: CASSYTYSGNTIYF
V gene: TRBV6-5
clone size: many
J gene: TRBJ1-3
D gene: -

CDR3 DNA: TGTGCCACCCAATTGCGGGGAGGATCACCCCTCCACTTT
CDR3 protein: CATQLRGGSPLHF
V gene: TRBV5-6
clone size: -
J gene: TRBJ1-6
D gene: -

CDR3 DNA: TGTGCCACCAGTGCCGCCGTTGGTTGGGCTCAAGAGACCCAGTACTTC
CDR3 protein: CATSAAVGWAQETQYF
V gene: TRBV24-1
clone size: -
J gene: TRBJ2-5
D gene: -

CDR3 DNA: TGTGCCAGCATGAGGTCATCTGGAAACACCATATATTTT
CDR3 protein: CASMRSSGNTIYF
V gene: TRBV12-3/TRBV12-4
clone size: -
J gene: TRBJ1-3
D gene: -

CDR3 DNA: TGTGCCAGCAGCTCCGGGACAGCTAATTCACCCCTCCACTTT
CDR3 protein: CASSSGTANSPLHF
V gene: TRBV5-6
clone size: many
J gene: TRBJ1-6
D gene: TRBD1

CDR3 DNA: TGTGCCAGCAGTTTGGGACAGGGGGCACAGACCCAGTACTTC
CDR3 protein: CASSLGQGAQTQYF
V gene: TRBV28
clone size: -
J gene: TRBJ2-5
D gene: TRBD1

CDR3 DNA: TGTGGCCTAGCGGCTATCTGGAACAATGAGCAGTTCTTC
CDR3 protein: CGLAAIWNNEQFF
V gene: TRBV24-1
clone size: -
J gene: TRBJ2-1
D gene: TRBD2

CDR3 DNA: TGTGCCAGCAGTCGCCGCGGGGGGGAAGGAGAAAAACTGTTTTTT
CDR3 protein: CASSRRGGEGEKLFF
V gene: TRBV6-6
clone size: few
J gene: TRBJ1-4
D gene: -

CDR3 DNA: TGTGCCAGCAGCCCGGGACTGCAAAATTCACCCCTCCACTTT
CDR3 protein: CASSPGLQNSPLHF
V gene: TRBV2
clone size: few
J gene: TRBJ1-6
D gene: -

CDR3 DNA: TGTGCCAGTAGTACGCAAGCGGGAGGGCGCTATGAGCAGTTCTTC
CDR3 protein: CASSTQAGGRYEQFF
V gene: TRBV19
clone size: -
J gene: TRBJ2-1
D gene: TRBD2